These T cell receptor beta chains were read from a single sample in a study of somatic mutations in cytotoxic T cells in rheumatoid arthritis. Method: immunoSEQ multiplex PCR; TCRdb's copy keeps in-frame clones and lacks some. Here the sample spans roughly 15,000 clones, 65% to 85% being singletons. Specimen: CD8+ T cells sorted from blood. All receptors derive from an adult with rheumatoid arthritis. CDR3s include the opening cysteine and the closing phenylalanine or tryptophan. The D gene is left open where the match is weak. A clone size is listed for some rows: how often the clone was seen (once, few, many), or a class if it is expanded.

TRBJ1-1 TRBV11-2 - - CASSLGVRANTEAFF TGTGCCAGCAGCTTAGGCGTCAGGGCTAACACTGAAGCTTTCTTT
TRBJ2-2 TRBV11-3 - TRBD1 CASSLQGVTGELFF TGTGCCAGCAGCTTACAGGGGGTTACCGGGGAGCTGTTTTTT
TRBJ2-1 TRBV5-1 - - CASKSDRNEQFF TGCGCCAGCAAATCTGACAGGAATGAGCAGTTCTTC
TRBJ1-1 TRBV6-1 - - CASSRGRVNTEAFF TGTGCCAGCAGCCGGGGCAGGGTGAACACTGAAGCTTTCTTT
TRBJ1-3 TRBV13 - - CASSLYGTASGNTIYF TGTGCCAGCAGCTTGTACGGAACAGCCTCTGGAAACACCATATATTTT
TRBJ1-6 TRBV19 - - CASSPRGRPSPLHF TGTGCCAGTAGTCCTCGGGGGCGTCCTTCACCCCTCCACTTT
TRBJ2-5 TRBV5-1 - TRBD2 CASSHPGLAGGTTQETQYF TGCGCCAGCAGCCACCCGGGACTAGCGGGGGGAACCACCCAAGAGACCCAGTACTTC
TRBJ1-3 TRBV7-9 - TRBD1 CASQWGTGAGNTIYF TGTGCCAGCCAATGGGGGACAGGGGCTGGAAACACCATATATTTT
TRBJ2-3 TRBV16 once - CASSQSPAPGEYF TGTGCCAGCAGCCAATCTCCGGCCCCGGGGGAGTATTTT
TRBJ1-6 TRBV11-2 - - CASSLDPHVGFESPLHF TGTGCCAGCAGCTTAGACCCCCATGTGGGGTTCGAGTCACCCCTCCACTTT
TRBJ1-1 TRBV4-1 - - CASSQDQVNTEAFF TGCGCCAGCAGCCAAGATCAGGTGAACACTGAAGCTTTCTTT
TRBJ2-7 TRBV9 - - CASSVEGHYEQYF TGTGCCAGCAGCGTAGAGGGCCACTACGAGCAGTACTTC
TRBJ1-6 TRBV15 - - CATSRQGYNSPLHF TGTGCCACCAGCAGGCAGGGGTATAATTCACCCCTCCACTTT
TRBJ2-1 TRBV6-1 once TRBD1 CAGTDRGQQFF TGTGCCGGAACTGACAGGGGCCAGCAGTTCTTC
TRBJ1-2 TRBV30 - TRBD1 CAWSPTGAYGYTF TGTGCCTGGAGCCCCACAGGGGCCTATGGCTACACCTTC
TRBJ1-4 TRBV28 few - CASSSPPEGSNEKLFF TGTGCCAGCAGTTCCCCCCCAGAGGGTTCTAATGAAAAACTGTTTTTT
TRBJ2-3 TRBV6-4 - - CASSDSLQGTDTQYF TGTGCCAGCAGTGACTCGTTGCAGGGCACAGATACGCAGTATTTT
TRBJ2-5 TRBV5-8 - TRBD1 CASNLTRQGVKETQYF TGTGCCAGCAACCTAACCCGACAGGGGGTTAAGGAGACCCAGTACTTC
TRBJ1-5 TRBV5-5 - TRBD1 CASSRTGDPSNQPQHF TGTGCCAGCAGTCGAACAGGGGACCCTAGCAATCAGCCCCAGCATTTT
TRBJ1-1 TRBV6-4 - - CASSDSGEATEAFF TGTGCCAGCAGTGACTCTGGGGAGGCCACTGAAGCTTTCTTT
TRBJ2-1 TRBV4-2 - - CASSQAYNGQFF TGTGCCAGCAGCCAAGCCTACAATGGGCAGTTCTTC
TRBJ1-1 TRBV4-1 - TRBD1 CASSQDQGALTEAFF TGCGCCAGCAGCCAAGACCAGGGGGCGCTCACTGAAGCTTTCTTT
TRBJ1-1 TRBV29-1 - - CSVDGEGFNTEAFF TGCAGCGTTGACGGGGAGGGATTTAACACTGAAGCTTTCTTT
TRBJ1-1 TRBV5-4 - TRBD1 CASIPPGQGTEAFF TGTGCCAGCATCCCCCCGGGACAGGGTACTGAAGCTTTCTTT
TRBJ1-2 TRBV5-1 - TRBD1 CASSPGQGNYGYTF TGCGCCAGCAGTCCTGGACAGGGGAACTATGGCTACACCTTC
TRBJ2-7 TRBV7-2 - - CASSSYGRRKHYEQYF TGTGCCAGCAGCTCCTATGGGCGAAGAAAGCACTACGAGCAGTACTTC
TRBJ2-2 TRBV7-9 - TRBD1 CASSIGTGRGGELFF TGTGCCAGCAGCATCGGGACAGGTCGAGGCGGGGAGCTGTTTTTT
TRBJ2-5 TRBV7-6 - - CASSLAWGAEETQYF TGTGCCAGCAGCTTAGCTTGGGGGGCCGAGGAGACCCAGTACTTC
TRBJ2-5 TRBV19 - - CASGALDGETQYF TGTGCCAGTGGAGCTCTGGATGGGGAGACCCAGTACTTC
TRBJ1-2 TRBV7-3 - - CASSFRSGSGTMDYGYTF TGTGCCAGCAGCTTCCGGTCTGGGTCCGGGACGATGGACTATGGCTACACCTTC
TRBJ1-1 TRBV5-6 - - CASSLVASTEAFF TGTGCCAGCAGCTTGGTGGCGAGCACTGAAGCTTTCTTT
TRBJ2-3 TRBV10-3 - - CAIINTSYTDTQYF TGTGCCATCATTAATACGTCATACACAGATACGCAGTATTTT
TRBJ1-3 TRBV7-6 - - CASSHRGDSGNTIYF TGTGCCAGCAGCCACAGAGGGGACTCTGGAAACACCATATATTTT
TRBJ2-3 TRBV27 - - CASSLFAAPSTDTQYF TGTGCCAGCAGTTTATTTGCGGCCCCTAGCACAGATACGCAGTATTTT
TRBJ2-7 TRBV10-1 - TRBD2 CASSEGLAGGLSSYEQYF TGCGCCAGCAGTGAAGGTCTAGCGGGGGGTCTCAGCTCCTACGAGCAGTACTTC
TRBJ2-1 TRBV6-5 - - CASSYSNEQFF TGTGCCAGCAGTTACTCTAATGAGCAGTTCTTC
TRBJ2-7 TRBV10-1 - - CASSDNFWEQYF TGCGCCAGCAGTGATAATTTTTGGGAGCAGTACTTC
TRBJ1-2 TRBV10-3 - TRBD1 CAVGTEVPNYGYTF TGTGCCGTCGGGACAGAAGTCCCTAACTATGGCTACACCTTC
TRBJ2-1 TRBV6-6 - - CASSIGRGRSYNEQFF TGTGCCAGCAGTATTGGCCGGGGTCGCAGTTACAATGAGCAGTTCTTC
TRBJ1-2 TRBV7-9 - - CASSLNFTVWYGYTF TGTGCCAGCAGCTTAAATTTTACAGTTTGGTATGGCTACACCTTC
TRBJ2-5 TRBV9 - - CASSVRSGSQETQYF TGTGCCAGCAGCGTGAGGTCGGGGAGCCAAGAGACCCAGTACTTC
TRBJ2-1 TRBV29-1 - TRBD1 CSVEGGTGGSYNEQFF TGCAGCGTTGAAGGCGGGACAGGGGGTAGCTACAATGAGCAGTTCTTC
TRBJ1-3 TRBV5-1 - - CASSRSGEDGNTIYF TGCGCCAGCAGTCGGTCAGGGGAGGATGGAAACACCATATATTTT
TRBJ1-2 TRBV30 - TRBD1 CAWSKLTGTGGGYTF TGTGCCTGGAGTAAGCTCACCGGGACAGGGGGCGGCTACACCTTC
TRBJ1-2 TRBV7-2 - - CASSLQGLDYGYTF TGTGCCAGCAGCTTACAGGGGCTAGACTATGGCTACACCTTC
TRBJ1-2 TRBV19 once - CASSIDLETGYGYTF TGTGCCAGTAGTATAGATCTCGAGACAGGCTATGGCTACACCTTC
TRBJ1-5 TRBV5-6 - - CASSFSDSGKGNQPQHF TGTGCCAGCAGCTTTTCGGACAGCGGCAAGGGCAATCAGCCCCAGCATTTT
TRBJ1-1 TRBV7-9 - TRBD1 CASSSGQGVNTEAFF TGTGCCAGCAGCTCCGGACAGGGGGTGAACACTGAAGCTTTCTTT
TRBJ2-7 TRBV29-1 - - CSAIRGSGVEQYF TGCAGCGCCATCAGGGGAAGTGGTGTCGAGCAGTACTTC
TRBJ1-6 TRBV6-5 - - CATGGVRSPLHF TGTGCCACTGGCGGGGTAAGGTCACCCCTCCACTTT
TRBJ1-2 TRBV6-5 once - CASSYSIGWDSGYTF TGTGCCAGCAGTTACTCGATAGGGTGGGATAGTGGCTACACCTTC
TRBJ2-1 TRBV27 - TRBD2 CASSFTSGGTETLHEQFF TGTGCCAGCAGTTTCACTAGCGGGGGGACCGAAACGCTCCATGAGCAGTTCTTC
TRBJ1-1 TRBV7-6 - - CASSQMAGVDTEAFF TGTGCCAGCAGCCAAATGGCGGGGGTCGACACTGAAGCTTTCTTT
TRBJ2-3 TRBV9 - - CASSVNNLRTDTQYF TGTGCCAGCAGCGTAAATAACTTAAGGACAGATACGCAGTATTTT
TRBJ2-3 TRBV9 - TRBD1 CASSVEGTALGDTQYF TGTGCCAGCAGCGTAGAGGGGACAGCGCTTGGGGATACGCAGTATTTT
TRBJ1-2 TRBV27 once TRBD1 CASSLAGTGDYGYTF TGTGCCAGCAGTTTGGCCGGGACAGGTGATTATGGCTACACCTTC
TRBJ2-7 TRBV4-1 - - CASSQDPPSSYEQYF TGCGCCAGCAGCCAAGATCCCCCCAGCTCCTACGAGCAGTACTTC
TRBJ2-7 TRBV27 - - CASSPPGPEQYF TGTGCCAGCAGCCCCCCAGGGCCCGAGCAGTACTTC
TRBJ2-6 TRBV5-1 - - CASSGGGGSGANVLTF TGCGCCAGCAGCGGCGGCGGTGGCTCTGGGGCCAACGTCCTGACTTTC